This TCR beta chain was sequenced during a study of human T cells and chemical hapten exposure. On the study more broadly: Diphenylcyclopropenone, dosed weekly to the scalp, was given to patients throughout the approximately 22-week study.

Methods used by the authors: Sample TCR counts, which ranged from roughly 23,224 to 750,000, had a median of approximately 100,000. Each CDR3 protein is one row after TCRdb ran MiXCR on the RACE reads. None of the V and J calls come from the authors' own analysis; TCRdb made them. The sample shows 95,000 to 150,000 distinct CDR3 sequences, approximately 13% of them seen only once. This clonotype showed up many times. Time point denoted: pre-sensitization, week 0. Treatment specified: therapeutic diphenylcyclopropenone sensitization with weekly scalp DPC. The template was total RNA from unfractionated whole blood. The germline V gene encodes CDR1 MNHNS and CDR2 SASEGT. V was trimmed by 5 bases and J by 15 bases, leaving 17 bases between them. The CDR3 runs 12 residues.

This sample comprised whole blood, obtained in connection with sensitization to the hapten diphenylcyclopropenone (DPC). This sequence was found in a woman aged 18-29 years with alopecia areata. Some clones in this sample may be carry-over from other donors' samples. The V call is TRBV6-1, the J call TRBJ2-1, with D possibly matching TRBD2 (6 bases). This CDR3 reads CASSYNQGGLFF. The CDR3 DNA is TGTGCCAGCAGTTACAACCAGGGAGGTCTGTTCTTC.